This paragraph covers one TCR beta chain sequence. Its antigen is not known. The sample originates from a study of CD8+ T cells in alopecia areata. Study-level points and caveats: The study found TCR sharing across patients less clear than in mice, possibly for HLA reasons.

CDR1 and CDR2 from the germline V gene are SGDLS and YYNGEE. This CDR3 contains 13 residues. Deletions cut 0 bases from V and 5 bases from J, with 8 bases between. RNA was isolated and reverse transcribed to cDNA, the sequencing template. The repertoire was sequenced with immunoSEQ multiplex PCR; TCRdb's copy has only in-frame clones and lacks some. In the table there are about 170,000 clones, about 66% of which are singletons. PBMCs were stained for CD3, CD4 and CD8, and CD4+ and CD8+ T cells were sorted. The chain is built from TRBV9 and TRBJ2-5; the D is unclear. Sequences were derived from CD8+ T cells sorted from blood, sampled at week 0. The clonotype comes from a human donor with alopecia areata. The CDR3 protein is CASSVDRPETQYF. CDR3 DNA sequence: TGTGCCAGCAGCGTAGACCGGCCGGAGACCCAGTACTTC.